Described below is a single TCR beta chain sequence and its context. Its antigen is undetermined. PCR primers comprised 60 Vbeta and 13 Jbeta primers. Produced via immunoSEQ multiplex PCR; TCRdb's table is partial and in-frame only. The sample table sets out some 48,000 clones. The data were taken from a study of cytomegalovirus exposure and HLA in healthy donors. General study findings and limits: Clonal expansion, a later analysis showed, was greater in HLA-associated TCR beta chains than in equally common others.

Germline V gives CDR1 SGHVS, CDR2 FNYEAQ. J was trimmed by 0 bases and V by 5 bases; bases with no gene match: 12. The CDR3 totals 18 residues. V is TRBV7-6 and J is TRBJ2-3; 9 bases match TRBD2. The sequenced sample was PBMCs. The TCR originated in a woman between 40 and 55 years old in good health and CMV-seronegative. The CDR3 region is CASSPRAPSGDSTDTQYF. The CDR3 DNA is TGTGCCAGCAGCCCCAGGGCCCCTAGCGGGGATAGCACAGATACGCAGTATTTT.